There are many counts of the clone carrying this T cell receptor beta chain. The target antigen is unknown. A second PCR, run for roughly 7 to 12 cycles, used a sample-barcoded 5' primer plus a J-beta primer mix. TCRdb analysed the 5' RACE reads with MiXCR anew, one entry per CDR3 protein. The table has hundreds of thousands of distinct CDR3 sequences, 52% seen once. Germline CDR1 is DFQATT and CDR2 is SNEGSKA (reference sequence). Trimming took 3 bases from V and 2 from J, leaving 11 bases between them. This CDR3 is built from 13 residues. This specimen comes from a study of blood T cells in healthy people across ages. Findings and limits, study-wide: Since the PBMCs were unsorted, naive and antigen-experienced cells could not be conclusively compared. Versus aged donors, long-lived donors had higher diversity and more naive CD4+ cells. Age showed a roughly linear inverse relationship with TCR beta diversity per million T cells.

Input material: blood. The chain employs TRBV20-1 and TRBJ2-7, with D tentatively TRBD2 (6 bases). This receptor was obtained from a woman of 80 years or more in good health. The CDR3 loop reads CSASGWGAYEQYF. The CDR3 DNA is TGCAGTGCTAGTGGGTGGGGGGCCTACGAGCAGTACTTC.